The present entry profiles one T cell receptor (beta chain) with its context. The data are from a study of blood T cell repertoires in COVID-19. The overall study: Whether acute or convalescent, the COVID-19 samples came from the United States, Italy and Spain. The analysed material was cDNA or gDNA that came from T cells, B-cell-depleted T cells, or PBMCs.

Original data processing: Counts of nucleated cells, estimated from reference gene primer amplification, were obtained. The repertoire was sequenced with immunoSEQ multiplex PCR; TCRdb's copy has only in-frame clones and lacks some. V, J and clone size are taken as reported in that table, and D and trimming were inferred from the DNA itself. The data show roughly 240,000 clones, with 82% seen just once and about 4.8% held by the top ten. The V and J ends lost 5 bases and 4 bases respectively, with 29 bases between them. The CDR3 sequence is 18 residues long. The V gene's germline CDR1 is GTSNPN and CDR2 SVGIG (reference sequence).

The sequence derives from a woman aged 70-85 years with acute or convalescent COVID-19. The source material was peripheral blood. The rearrangement uses TRBV30 and TRBJ1-1; D is perhaps TRBD1 (5 bases). The chain's CDR3 is CAWDPDLSRGAGGTEAFF. The CDR3 bases are TGTGCCTGGGACCCCGACCTCTCAAGGGGCGCGGGGGGCACTGAAGCTTTCTTT.